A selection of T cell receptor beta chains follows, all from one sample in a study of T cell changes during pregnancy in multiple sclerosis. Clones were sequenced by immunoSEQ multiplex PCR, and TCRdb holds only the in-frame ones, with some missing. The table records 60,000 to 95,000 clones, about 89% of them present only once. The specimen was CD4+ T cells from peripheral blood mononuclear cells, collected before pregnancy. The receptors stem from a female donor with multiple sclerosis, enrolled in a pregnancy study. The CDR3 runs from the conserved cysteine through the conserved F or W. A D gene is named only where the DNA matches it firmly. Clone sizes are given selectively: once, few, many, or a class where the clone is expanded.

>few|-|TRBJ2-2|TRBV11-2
CASSRGTLANTGELFF
TGTGCCAGCAGCCGTGGGACACTAGCGAACACCGGGGAGCTGTTTTTT
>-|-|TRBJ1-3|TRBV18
CASSPNAGVSGNTIYF
TGTGCCAGCTCACCAAACGCGGGGGTCTCTGGAAACACCATATATTTT
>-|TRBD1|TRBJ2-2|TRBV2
CASRDRLTGELFF
TGTGCCAGCCGGGACAGATTAACCGGGGAGCTGTTTTTT
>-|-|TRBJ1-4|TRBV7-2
CASSLGRQGFNEKLFF
TGTGCCAGCAGCTTAGGGCGGCAGGGATTTAATGAAAAACTGTTTTTT
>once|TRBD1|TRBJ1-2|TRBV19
CASRRDRGNYGYTF
TGTGCCAGTAGAAGGGACAGGGGGAACTATGGCTACACCTTC
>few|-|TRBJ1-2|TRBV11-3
CASSRGGPSGYTF
TGTGCCAGCAGCCGGGGGGGGCCGAGTGGCTACACCTTC
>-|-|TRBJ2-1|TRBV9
CASSVEESSYNEQFF
TGTGCCAGCAGCGTAGAGGAGAGCTCCTACAATGAGCAGTTCTTC
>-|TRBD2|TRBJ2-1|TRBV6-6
CASTHSGGAGEQFF
TGTGCCAGCACTCATAGCGGGGGGGCCGGTGAGCAGTTCTTC
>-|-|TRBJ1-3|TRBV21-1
CASSARDRFSGNTIYF
TGTGCCAGCAGCGCCCGCGACAGGTTCTCTGGAAACACCATATATTTT
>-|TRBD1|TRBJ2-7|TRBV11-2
CASSTRDSQEQYF
TGTGCCAGCAGCACTCGGGACAGCCAAGAGCAGTACTTC
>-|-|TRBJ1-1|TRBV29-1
CSGRTGSNTEAFF
TGCAGCGGGCGAACAGGGTCGAACACTGAAGCTTTCTTT
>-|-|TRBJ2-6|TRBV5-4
CASSSLTGSGANVLTF
TGTGCCAGCAGCTCCCTAACAGGATCTGGGGCCAACGTCCTGACTTTC